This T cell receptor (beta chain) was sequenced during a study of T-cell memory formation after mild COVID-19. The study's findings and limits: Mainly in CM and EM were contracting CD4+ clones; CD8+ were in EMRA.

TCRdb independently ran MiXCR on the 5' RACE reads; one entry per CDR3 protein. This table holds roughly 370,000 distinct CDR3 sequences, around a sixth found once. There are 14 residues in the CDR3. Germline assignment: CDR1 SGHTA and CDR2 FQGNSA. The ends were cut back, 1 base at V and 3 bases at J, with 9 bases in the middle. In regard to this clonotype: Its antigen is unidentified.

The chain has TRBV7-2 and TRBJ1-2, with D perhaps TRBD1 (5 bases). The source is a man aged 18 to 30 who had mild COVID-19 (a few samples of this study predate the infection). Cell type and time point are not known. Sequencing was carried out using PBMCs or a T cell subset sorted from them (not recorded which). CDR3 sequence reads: CASSLDRGHYGYTF. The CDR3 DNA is TGTGCCAGCAGCTTAGACCGGGGCCACTATGGCTACACCTTC.